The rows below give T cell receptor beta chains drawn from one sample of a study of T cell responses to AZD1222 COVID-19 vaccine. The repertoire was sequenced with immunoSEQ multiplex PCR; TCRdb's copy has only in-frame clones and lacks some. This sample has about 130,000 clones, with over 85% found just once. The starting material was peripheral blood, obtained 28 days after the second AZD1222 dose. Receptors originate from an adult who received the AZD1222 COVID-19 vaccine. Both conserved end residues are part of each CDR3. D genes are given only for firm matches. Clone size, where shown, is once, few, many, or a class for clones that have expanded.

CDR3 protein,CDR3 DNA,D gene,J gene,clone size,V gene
CASSPEGRLFF,TGTGCCAGCAGCCCAGAAGGGAGGCTGTTTTTT,.,TRBJ2-2,once,TRBV11-2
CASGQDNSPLHF,TGTGCCTCGGGGCAGGATAATTCACCCCTCCACTTT,.,TRBJ1-6,.,TRBV5-4
CAWNPGADTEAFF,TGTGCCTGGAATCCAGGGGCCGACACTGAAGCTTTCTTT,.,TRBJ1-1,.,TRBV30
CASSSGTGGYGYTF,TGTGCCAGCAGTTCCGGGACAGGGGGTTACGGCTACACCTTC,TRBD1,TRBJ1-2,.,TRBV6-5
CASRADSHEQYF,TGTGCCAGCAGAGCGGACAGCCACGAGCAGTACTTC,.,TRBJ2-7,.,TRBV6-5
CASSFPLRASEITGELFF,TGTGCCAGCAGCTTCCCCCTGAGGGCTAGCGAGATCACCGGGGAGCTGTTTTTT,.,TRBJ2-2,.,TRBV7-2
CASSYGDSNSPLHF,TGTGCCAGCAGTTATGGAGACAGTAATTCACCCCTCCACTTT,.,TRBJ1-6,once,TRBV6-2/TRBV6-3
CASSPDRLSYEQYF,TGTGCCAGCAGTCCGGACAGGCTCTCCTACGAGCAGTACTTC,TRBD1,TRBJ2-7,.,TRBV6-5
CASSEADPGQGAAFF,TGTGCCAGCAGTGAAGCGGACCCGGGACAGGGGGCCGCTTTCTTT,TRBD1,TRBJ1-1,.,TRBV2
CASSPRRYEQYF,TGTGCCAGCAGCCCACGGAGATACGAGCAGTACTTC,.,TRBJ2-7,.,TRBV6-2/TRBV6-3
CASSLAGTPNNEQFF,TGCGCCAGCAGCTTGGCTGGGACACCCAACAATGAGCAGTTCTTC,.,TRBJ2-1,.,TRBV5-1
CASSFGGEETQYF,TGTGCCAGCAGTTTTGGTGGGGAAGAGACCCAGTACTTC,.,TRBJ2-5,.,TRBV12-3/TRBV12-4
CASSQDILRGTFYEQYF,TGCGCCAGCAGCCAAGATATACTACGGGGTACCTTCTACGAGCAGTACTTC,.,TRBJ2-7,.,TRBV4-3